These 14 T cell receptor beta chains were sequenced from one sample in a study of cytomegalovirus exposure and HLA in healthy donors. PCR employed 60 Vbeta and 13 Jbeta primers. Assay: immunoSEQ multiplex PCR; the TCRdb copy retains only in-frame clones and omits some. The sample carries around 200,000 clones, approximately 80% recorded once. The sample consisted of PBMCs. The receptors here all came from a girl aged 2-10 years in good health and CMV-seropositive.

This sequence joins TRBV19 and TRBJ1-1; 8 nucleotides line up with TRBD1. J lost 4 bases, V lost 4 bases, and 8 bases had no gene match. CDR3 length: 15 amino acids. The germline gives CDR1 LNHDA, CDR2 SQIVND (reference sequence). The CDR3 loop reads CASSTPLTGGTEAFF. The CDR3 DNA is TGTGCCAGTAGTACGCCCCTCACAGGGGGCACTGAAGCTTTCTTT.

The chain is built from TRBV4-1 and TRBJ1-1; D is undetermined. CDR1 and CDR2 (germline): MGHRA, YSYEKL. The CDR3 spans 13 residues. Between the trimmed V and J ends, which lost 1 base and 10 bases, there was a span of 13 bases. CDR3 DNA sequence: TGCGCCAGCAGCCAAGTACCAGGATCTGGAGCTTTCTTT. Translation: CASSQVPGSGAFF.

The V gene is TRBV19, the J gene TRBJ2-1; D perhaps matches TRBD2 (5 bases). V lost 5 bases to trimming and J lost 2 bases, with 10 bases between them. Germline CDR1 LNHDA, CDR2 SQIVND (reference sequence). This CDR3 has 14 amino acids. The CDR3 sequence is CASSPGETYNEQFF. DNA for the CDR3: TGTGCCAGTAGTCCCGGGGAAACCTACAATGAGCAGTTCTTC.

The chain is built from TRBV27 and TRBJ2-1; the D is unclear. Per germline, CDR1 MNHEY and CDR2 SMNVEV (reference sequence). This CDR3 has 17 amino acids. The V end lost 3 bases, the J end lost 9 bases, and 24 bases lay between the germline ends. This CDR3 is CASSLNSYTNAPTEQFF. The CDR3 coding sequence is TGTGCCAGCAGTTTGAATAGTTACACTAATGCGCCCACTGAGCAGTTCTTC.

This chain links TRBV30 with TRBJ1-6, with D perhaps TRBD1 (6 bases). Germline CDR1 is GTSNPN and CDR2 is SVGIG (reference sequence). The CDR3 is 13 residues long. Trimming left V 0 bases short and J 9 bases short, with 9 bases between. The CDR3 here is CAWSVQGSSPLHF. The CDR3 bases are TGTGCCTGGAGTGTACAGGGTAGTTCACCCCTCCACTTT.

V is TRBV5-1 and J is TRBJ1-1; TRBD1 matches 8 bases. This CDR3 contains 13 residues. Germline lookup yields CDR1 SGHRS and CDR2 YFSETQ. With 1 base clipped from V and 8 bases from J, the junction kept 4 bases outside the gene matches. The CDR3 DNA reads TGCGCCAGCAGCTTGATCGGGACAGGCGAAGCTTTCTTT. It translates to CASSLIGTGEAFF.

The CDR3 loop is CASSSRVGDTEAFF. The CDR3 DNA is TGTGCCAGCAGTTCCAGGGTTGGCGACACTGAAGCTTTCTTT. The genes are TRBV27 and TRBJ1-1; a weak D match, TRBD1 (5 bases). The CDR3 contains 14 residues. Trimming removed 4 bases at V and 3 bases at J, with 12 bases between. Germline V gives CDR1 MNHEY, CDR2 SMNVEV (reference sequence).

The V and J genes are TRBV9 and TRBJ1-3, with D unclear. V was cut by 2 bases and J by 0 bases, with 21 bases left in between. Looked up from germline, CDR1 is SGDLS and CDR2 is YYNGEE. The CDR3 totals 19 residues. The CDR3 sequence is CASSVLPGRSPISGNTIYF. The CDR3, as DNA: TGTGCCAGCAGCGTCCTCCCAGGCCGCAGTCCGATCTCTGGAAACACCATATATTTT.

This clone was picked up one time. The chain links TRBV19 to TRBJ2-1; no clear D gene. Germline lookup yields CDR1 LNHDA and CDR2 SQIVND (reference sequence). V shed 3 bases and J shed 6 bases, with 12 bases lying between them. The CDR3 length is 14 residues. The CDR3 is CASSILLHGNEQFF. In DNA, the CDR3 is TGTGCCAGTAGTATCCTCCTCCACGGCAATGAGCAGTTCTTC.

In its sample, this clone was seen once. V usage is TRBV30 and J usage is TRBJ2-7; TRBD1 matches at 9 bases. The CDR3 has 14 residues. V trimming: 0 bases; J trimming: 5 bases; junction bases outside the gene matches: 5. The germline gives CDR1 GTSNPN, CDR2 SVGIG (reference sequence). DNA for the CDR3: TGTGCCTGGAGTGTGGGACAGGGTTTTCACGAGCAGTACTTC. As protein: CAWSVGQGFHEQYF. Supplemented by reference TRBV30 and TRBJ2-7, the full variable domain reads SQTIHQWPATLVQPVGSPLSLECTVEGTSNPNLYWYRQAAGRGLQLLFYSVGIGQISSEVPQNLSASRPQDRQFILSSKKLLLSDSGFYLCAWSVGQGFHEQYFGPGTRLTVT.

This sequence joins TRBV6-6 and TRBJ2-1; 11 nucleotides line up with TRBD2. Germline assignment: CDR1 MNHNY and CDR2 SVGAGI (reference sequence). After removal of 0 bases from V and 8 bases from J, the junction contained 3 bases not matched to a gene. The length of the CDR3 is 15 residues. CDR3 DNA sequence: TGTGCCAGCAGTTACTCTAGCGGGGGGGCGGATGAGCAGTTCTTC. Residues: CASSYSSGGADEQFF.

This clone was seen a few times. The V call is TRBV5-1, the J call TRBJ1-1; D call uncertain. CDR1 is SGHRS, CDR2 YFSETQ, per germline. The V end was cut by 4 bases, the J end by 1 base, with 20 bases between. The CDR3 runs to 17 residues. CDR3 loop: CASSPRSSLGGNTEAFF. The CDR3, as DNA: TGCGCCAGCAGCCCCCGATCGTCCCTGGGAGGGAACACTGAAGCTTTCTTT.

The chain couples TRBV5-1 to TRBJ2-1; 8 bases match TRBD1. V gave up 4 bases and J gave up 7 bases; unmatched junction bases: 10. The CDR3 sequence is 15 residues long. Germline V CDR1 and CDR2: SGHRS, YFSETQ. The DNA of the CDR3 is TGCGCCAGCAGCGAAAGGACAGGGAAGGTTAATGAGCAGTTCTTC. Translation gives CASSERTGKVNEQFF.

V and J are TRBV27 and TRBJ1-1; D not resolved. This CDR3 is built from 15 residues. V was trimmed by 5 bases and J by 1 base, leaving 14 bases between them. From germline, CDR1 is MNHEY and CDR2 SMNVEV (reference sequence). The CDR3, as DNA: TGTGCCAGCAGTCCGAGATTCGGTGGGAACACTGAAGCTTTCTTT. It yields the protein CASSPRFGGNTEAFF.